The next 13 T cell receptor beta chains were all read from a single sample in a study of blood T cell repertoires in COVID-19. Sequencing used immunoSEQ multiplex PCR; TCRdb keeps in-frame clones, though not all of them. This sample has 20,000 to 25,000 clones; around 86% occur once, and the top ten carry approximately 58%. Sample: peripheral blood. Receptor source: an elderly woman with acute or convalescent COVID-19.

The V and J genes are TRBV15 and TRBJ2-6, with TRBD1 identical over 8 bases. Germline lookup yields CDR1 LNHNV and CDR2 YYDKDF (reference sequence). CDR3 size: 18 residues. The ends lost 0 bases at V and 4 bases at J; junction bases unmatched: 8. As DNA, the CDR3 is TGTGCCACCAGCAGAGAGGGTCAGGGGGCAGGAGGGGCCAACGTCCTGACTTTC. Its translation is CATSREGQGAGGANVLTF. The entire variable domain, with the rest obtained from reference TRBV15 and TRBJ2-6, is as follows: DAMVIQNPRYQVTQFGKPVTLSCSQTLNHNVMYWYQQKSSQAPKLLFHYYDKDFNNEADTPDNFQSRRPNTSFCFLDIRSPGLGDTAMYLCATSREGQGAGGANVLTFGAGSRLTVL.

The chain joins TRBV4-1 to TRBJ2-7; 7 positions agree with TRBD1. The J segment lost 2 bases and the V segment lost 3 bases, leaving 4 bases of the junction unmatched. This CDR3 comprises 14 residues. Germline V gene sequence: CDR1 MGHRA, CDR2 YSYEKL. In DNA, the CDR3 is TGCGCCAGCAGCCAGGTAGGACAGGCCTACGAGCAGTACTTC. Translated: CASSQVGQAYEQYF.

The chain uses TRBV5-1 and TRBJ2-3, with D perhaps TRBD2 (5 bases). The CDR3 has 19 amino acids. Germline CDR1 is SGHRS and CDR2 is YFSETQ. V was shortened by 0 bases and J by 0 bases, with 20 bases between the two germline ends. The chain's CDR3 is CASSLAGEGGGPSTDTQYF. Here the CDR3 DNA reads TGCGCCAGCAGCTTGGCCGGTGAGGGCGGCGGGCCTAGCACAGATACGCAGTATTTT.

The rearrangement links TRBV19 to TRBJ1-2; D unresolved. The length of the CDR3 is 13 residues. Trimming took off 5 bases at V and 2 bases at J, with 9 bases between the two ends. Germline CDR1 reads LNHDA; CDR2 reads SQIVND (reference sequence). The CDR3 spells CASSRGRNYGYTF. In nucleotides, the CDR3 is TGTGCCAGTAGTCGAGGCAGAAACTATGGCTACACCTTC.

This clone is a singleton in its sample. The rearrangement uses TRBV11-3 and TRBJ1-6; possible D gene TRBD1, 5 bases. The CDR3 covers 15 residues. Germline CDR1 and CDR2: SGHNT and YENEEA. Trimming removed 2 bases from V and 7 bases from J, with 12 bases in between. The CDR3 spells CASSLSGVSNSPLHF. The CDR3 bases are TGTGCCAGCAGCTTATCGGGGGTATCAAATTCACCCCTCCACTTT.

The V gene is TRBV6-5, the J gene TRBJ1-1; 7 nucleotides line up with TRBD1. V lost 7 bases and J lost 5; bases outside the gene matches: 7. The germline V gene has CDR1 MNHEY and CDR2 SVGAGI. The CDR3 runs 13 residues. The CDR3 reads CASIKSGGTEAFF. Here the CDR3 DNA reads TGTGCCAGCATTAAGTCAGGGGGAACTGAAGCTTTCTTT.

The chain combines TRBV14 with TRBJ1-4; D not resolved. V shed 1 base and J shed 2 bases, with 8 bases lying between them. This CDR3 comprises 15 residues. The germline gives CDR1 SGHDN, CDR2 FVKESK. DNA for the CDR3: TGTGCCAGCAGCCAAGCGGGGTGGACTAATGAAAAACTGTTTTTT. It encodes CASSQAGWTNEKLFF.

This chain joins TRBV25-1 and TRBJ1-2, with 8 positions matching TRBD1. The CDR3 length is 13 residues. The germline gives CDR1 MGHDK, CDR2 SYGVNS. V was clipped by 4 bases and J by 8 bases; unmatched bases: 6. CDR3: CASSGQGLRGYTF. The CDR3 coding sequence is TGTGCCAGCAGTGGACAGGGGCTAAGGGGCTACACCTTC.

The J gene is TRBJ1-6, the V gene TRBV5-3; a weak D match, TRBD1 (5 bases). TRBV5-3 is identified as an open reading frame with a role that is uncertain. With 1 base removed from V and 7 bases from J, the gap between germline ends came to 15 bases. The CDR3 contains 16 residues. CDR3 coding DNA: TGTGCCAGAAGCTTGAGGGTTCTGGGGGGGAATTCACCCCTCCACTTT. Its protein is CARSLRVLGGNSPLHF.

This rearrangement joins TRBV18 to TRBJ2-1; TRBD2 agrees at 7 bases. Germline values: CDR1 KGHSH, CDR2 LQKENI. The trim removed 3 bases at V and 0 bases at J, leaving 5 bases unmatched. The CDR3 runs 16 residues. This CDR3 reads CASSPPGGSSYNEQFF. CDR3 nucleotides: TGTGCCAGCTCACCCCCTGGCGGGAGCTCCTACAATGAGCAGTTCTTC. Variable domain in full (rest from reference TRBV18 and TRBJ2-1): NAGVMQNPRHLVRRRGQEARLRCSPMKGHSHVYWYRQLPEEGLKFMVYLQKENIIDESGMPKERFSAEFPKEGPSILRIQQVVRGDSAAYFCASSPPGGSSYNEQFFGPGTRLTVL.

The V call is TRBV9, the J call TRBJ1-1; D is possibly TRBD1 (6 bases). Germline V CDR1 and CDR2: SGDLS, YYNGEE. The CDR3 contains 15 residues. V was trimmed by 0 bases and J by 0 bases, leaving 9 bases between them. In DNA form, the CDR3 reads TGTGCCAGCAGCGTAGGGGCAGGGGTGAACACTGAAGCTTTCTTT. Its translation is CASSVGAGVNTEAFF. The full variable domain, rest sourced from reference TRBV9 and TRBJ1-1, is DSGVTQTPKHLITATGQRVTLRCSPRSGDLSVYWYQQSLDQGLQFLIQYYNGEERAKGNILERFSAQQFPDLHSELNLSSLELGDSALYFCASSVGAGVNTEAFFGQGTRLTVV.

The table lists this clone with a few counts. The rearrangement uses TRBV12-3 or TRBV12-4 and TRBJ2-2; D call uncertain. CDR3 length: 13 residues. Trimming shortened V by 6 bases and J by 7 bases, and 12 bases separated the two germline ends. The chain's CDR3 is CASSLGEGGELFF. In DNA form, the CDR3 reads TGTGCCAGCAGCTTGGGCGAAGGCGGGGAGCTGTTTTTT.

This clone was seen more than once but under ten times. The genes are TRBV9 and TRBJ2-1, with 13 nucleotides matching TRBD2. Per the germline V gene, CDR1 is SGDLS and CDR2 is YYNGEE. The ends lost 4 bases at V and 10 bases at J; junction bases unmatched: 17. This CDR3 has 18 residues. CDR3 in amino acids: CASSRTHLTSGGAREQFF. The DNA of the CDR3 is TGTGCCAGCAGCCGTACCCACCTTACTAGCGGGGGGGCCCGCGAGCAGTTCTTC.